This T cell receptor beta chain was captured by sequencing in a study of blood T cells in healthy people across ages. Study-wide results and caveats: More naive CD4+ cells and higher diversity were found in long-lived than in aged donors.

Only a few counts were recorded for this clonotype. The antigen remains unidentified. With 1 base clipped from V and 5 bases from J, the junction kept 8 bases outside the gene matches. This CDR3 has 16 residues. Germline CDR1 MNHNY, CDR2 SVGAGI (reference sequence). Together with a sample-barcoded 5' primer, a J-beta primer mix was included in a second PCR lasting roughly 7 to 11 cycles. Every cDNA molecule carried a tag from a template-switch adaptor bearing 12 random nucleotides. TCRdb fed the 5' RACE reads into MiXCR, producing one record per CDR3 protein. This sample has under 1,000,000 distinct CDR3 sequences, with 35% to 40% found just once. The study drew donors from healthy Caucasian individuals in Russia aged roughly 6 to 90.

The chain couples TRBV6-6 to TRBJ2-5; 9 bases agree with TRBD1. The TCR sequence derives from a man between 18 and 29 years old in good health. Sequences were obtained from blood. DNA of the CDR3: TGTGCCAGCAGTTACTTACCGGGACAGGGAAGGGAGACCCAGTACTTC. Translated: CASSYLPGQGRETQYF.